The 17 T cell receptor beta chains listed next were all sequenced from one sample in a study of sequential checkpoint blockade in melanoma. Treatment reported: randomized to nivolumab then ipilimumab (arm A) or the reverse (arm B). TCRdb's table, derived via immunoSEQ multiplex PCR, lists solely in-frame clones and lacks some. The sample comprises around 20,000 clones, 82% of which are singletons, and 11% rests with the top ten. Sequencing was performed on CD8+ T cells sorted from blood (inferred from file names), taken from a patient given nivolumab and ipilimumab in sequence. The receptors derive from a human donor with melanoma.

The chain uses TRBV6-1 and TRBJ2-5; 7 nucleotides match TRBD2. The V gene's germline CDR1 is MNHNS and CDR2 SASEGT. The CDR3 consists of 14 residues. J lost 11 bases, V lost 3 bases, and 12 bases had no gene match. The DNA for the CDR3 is TGTGCCAGCAGTGAGGTAGGAGGTCGGGAGGAGCAGTACTTC. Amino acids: CASSEVGGREEQYF.

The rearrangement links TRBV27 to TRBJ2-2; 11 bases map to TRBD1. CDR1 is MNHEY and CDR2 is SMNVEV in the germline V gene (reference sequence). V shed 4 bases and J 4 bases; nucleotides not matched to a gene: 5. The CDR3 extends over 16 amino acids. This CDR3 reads CASSSSGTGGTGELFF. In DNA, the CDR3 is TGTGCCAGCAGTTCATCCGGGACAGGGGGCACCGGGGAGCTGTTTTTT.

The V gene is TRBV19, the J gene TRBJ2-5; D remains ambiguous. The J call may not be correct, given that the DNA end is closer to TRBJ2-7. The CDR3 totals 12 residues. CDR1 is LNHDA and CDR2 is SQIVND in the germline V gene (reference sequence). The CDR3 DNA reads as TGTGCCAGTAGATTTCTTGGTTACGAGCAGTACTTC. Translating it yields CASRFLGYEQYF.

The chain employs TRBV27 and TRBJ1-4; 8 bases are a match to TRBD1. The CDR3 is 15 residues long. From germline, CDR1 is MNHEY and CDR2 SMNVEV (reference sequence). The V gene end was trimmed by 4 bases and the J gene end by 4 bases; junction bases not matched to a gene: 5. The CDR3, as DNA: TGTGCCAGCAGTTCTGACAGGGGCGTTAATGAAAAACTGTTTTTT. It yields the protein CASSSDRGVNEKLFF.

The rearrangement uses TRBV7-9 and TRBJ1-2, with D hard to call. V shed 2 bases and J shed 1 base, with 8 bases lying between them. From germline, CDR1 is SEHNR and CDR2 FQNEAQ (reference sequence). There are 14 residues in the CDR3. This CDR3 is CASSLSQINYGYTF. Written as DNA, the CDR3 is TGTGCCAGCAGCTTATCACAGATTAACTATGGCTACACCTTC.

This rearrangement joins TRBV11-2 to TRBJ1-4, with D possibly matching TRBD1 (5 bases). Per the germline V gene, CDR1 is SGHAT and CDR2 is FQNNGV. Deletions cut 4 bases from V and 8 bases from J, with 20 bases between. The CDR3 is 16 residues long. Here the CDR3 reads CASSSSKRGRGEKLFF. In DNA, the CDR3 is TGTGCCAGCAGCTCCTCTAAGAGGGGCCGGGGGGAAAAACTGTTTTTT.

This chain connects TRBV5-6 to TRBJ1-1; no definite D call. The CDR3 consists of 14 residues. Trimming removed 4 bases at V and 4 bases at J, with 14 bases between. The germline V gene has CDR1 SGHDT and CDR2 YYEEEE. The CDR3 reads CASSLRRHTTEAFF. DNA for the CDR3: TGTGCCAGCAGCCTTCGACGACACACCACTGAAGCTTTCTTT. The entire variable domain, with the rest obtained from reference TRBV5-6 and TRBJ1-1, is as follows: DAGVTQSPTHLIKTRGQQVTLRCSPKSGHDTVSWYQQALGQGPQFIFQYYEEEERQRGNFPDRFSGHQFPNYSSELNVNALLLGDSALYLCASSLRRHTTEAFFGQGTRLTVV.

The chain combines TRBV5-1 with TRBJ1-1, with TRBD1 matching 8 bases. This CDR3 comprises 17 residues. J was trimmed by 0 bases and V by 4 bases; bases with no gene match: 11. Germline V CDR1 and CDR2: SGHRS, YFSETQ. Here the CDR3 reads CASSRLGQERMNTEAFF. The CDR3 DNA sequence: TGCGCCAGCAGCCGACTGGGACAGGAGAGAATGAACACTGAAGCTTTCTTT.

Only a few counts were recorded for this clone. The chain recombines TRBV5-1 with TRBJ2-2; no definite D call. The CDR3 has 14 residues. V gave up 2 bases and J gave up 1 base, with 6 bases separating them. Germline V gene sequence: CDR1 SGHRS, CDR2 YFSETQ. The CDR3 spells CASSFSGNTGELFF. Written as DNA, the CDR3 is TGCGCCAGCAGCTTTTCCGGGAACACCGGGGAGCTGTTTTTT.

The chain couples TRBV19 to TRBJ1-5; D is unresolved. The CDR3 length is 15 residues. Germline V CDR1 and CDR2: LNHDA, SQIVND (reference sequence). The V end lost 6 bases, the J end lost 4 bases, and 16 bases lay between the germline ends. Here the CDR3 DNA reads TGTGCCAGTAGGAGACAAATCATTGCGAATCAGCCCCAGCATTTT. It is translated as CASRRQIIANQPQHF. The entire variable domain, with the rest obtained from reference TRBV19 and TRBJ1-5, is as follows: DGGITQSPKYLFRKEGQNVTLSCEQNLNHDAMYWYRQDPGQGLRLIYYSQIVNDFQKGDIAEGYSVSREKKESFPLTVTSAQKNPTAFYLCASRRQIIANQPQHFGDGTRLSIL.

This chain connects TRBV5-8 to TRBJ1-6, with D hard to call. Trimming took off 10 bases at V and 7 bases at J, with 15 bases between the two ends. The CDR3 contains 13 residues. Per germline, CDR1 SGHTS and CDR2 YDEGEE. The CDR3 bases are TGTGCCTCCGAACCCCAGGCCAATTCACCCCTCCACTTT. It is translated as CASEPQANSPLHF. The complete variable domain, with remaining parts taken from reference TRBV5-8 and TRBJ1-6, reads EAGVTQSPTHLIKTRGQQATLRCSPISGHTSVYWYQQALGLGLQFLLWYDEGEERNRGNFPPRFSGRQFPNYSSELNVNALELEDSALYLCASEPQANSPLHFGNGTRLTVT.

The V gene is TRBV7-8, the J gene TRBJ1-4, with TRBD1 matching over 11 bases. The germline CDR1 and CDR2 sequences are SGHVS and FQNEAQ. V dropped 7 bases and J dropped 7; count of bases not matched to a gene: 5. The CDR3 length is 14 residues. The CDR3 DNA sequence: TGTGCCAGCAACCCGGGACAGGGGGTTGAAAAACTGTTTTTT. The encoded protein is CASNPGQGVEKLFF.

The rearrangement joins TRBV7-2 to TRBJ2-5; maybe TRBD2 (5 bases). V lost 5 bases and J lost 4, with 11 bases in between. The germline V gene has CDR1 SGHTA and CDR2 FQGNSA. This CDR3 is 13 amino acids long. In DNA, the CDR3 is TGTGCCAGCAGCCCCGGGATAAGAGAGACCCAGTACTTC. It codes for CASSPGIRETQYF.

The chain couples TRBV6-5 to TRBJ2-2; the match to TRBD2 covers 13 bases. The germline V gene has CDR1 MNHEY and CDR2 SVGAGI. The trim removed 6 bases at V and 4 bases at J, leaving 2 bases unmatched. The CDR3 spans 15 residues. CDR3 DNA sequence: TGTGCCAGCAGACGACTAGCGGGAGGCACCGGGGAGCTGTTTTTT. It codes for CASRRLAGGTGELFF.

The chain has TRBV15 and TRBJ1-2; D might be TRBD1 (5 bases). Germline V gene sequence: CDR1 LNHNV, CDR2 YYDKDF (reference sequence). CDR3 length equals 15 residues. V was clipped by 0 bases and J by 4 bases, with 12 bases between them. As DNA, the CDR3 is TGTGCCACCAGCAGAGATAGAGGAGGGACCTATGGCTACACCTTC. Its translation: CATSRDRGGTYGYTF.

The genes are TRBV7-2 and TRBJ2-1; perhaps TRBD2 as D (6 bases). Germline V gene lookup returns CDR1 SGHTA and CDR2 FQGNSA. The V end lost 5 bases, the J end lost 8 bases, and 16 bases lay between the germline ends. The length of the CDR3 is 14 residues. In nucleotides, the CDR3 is TGTGCCAGCAGCCATTCTAGGAGGGACGATGAGCAGTTCTTC. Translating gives CASSHSRRDDEQFF.

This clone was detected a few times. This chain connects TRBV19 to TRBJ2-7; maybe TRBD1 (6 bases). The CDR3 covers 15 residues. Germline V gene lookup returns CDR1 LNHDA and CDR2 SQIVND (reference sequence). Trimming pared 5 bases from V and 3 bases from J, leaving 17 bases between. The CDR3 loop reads CASSHTGNYDYEQYF. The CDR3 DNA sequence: TGTGCCAGTAGTCACACAGGGAATTACGACTACGAGCAGTACTTC.